A single sample is the source of the 13 T cell receptor beta chains below, sequenced in a study of T cell responses to AZD1222 COVID-19 vaccine. TCRdb keeps only in-frame clones here, not all; method: immunoSEQ multiplex PCR. The table includes 200,000 or so clones, 90% to 95% detected once. The sequencing used peripheral blood, collected 28 days after the second AZD1222 dose. These receptors were taken from an adult who received the AZD1222 COVID-19 vaccine.

V usage is TRBV27 and J usage is TRBJ2-7; TRBD1 is a possible D gene (6 bases). The germline V gene encodes CDR1 MNHEY and CDR2 SMNVEV (reference sequence). The CDR3 has 15 amino acids. The V end was cut by 5 bases, the J end by 6 bases, with 20 bases between. The CDR3 region is CASSVVRAGGAEQYF. As DNA, the CDR3 is TGTGCCAGCAGTGTCGTCAGAGCTGGGGGCGCCGAGCAGTACTTC.

The chain links TRBV5-5 to TRBJ1-1; the match to TRBD1 covers 10 bases. The CDR3 totals 15 residues. CDR1 and CDR2 (germline): SGHKS, YYEKEE (reference sequence). J was trimmed by 10 bases and V by 0 bases; bases with no gene match: 9. This CDR3 is CASSLGDRGRRGAFF. CDR3 sequence (DNA): TGTGCCAGCAGCTTGGGGGACAGGGGAAGGAGGGGAGCTTTCTTT.

The chain combines TRBV11-1 with TRBJ2-4, with D perhaps matching TRBD1 or TRBD2 (5 bases each). V shed 6 bases and J shed 9 bases, with 21 bases lying between them. Germline CDR1 reads SGHAT; CDR2 reads FQDESV (reference sequence). The CDR3 runs 15 residues. This chain's CDR3 is CASRSRRGENSIQYF. The CDR3 DNA is TGTGCCAGCAGATCTCGGCGAGGGGAGAACTCCATTCAGTACTTC.

This rearrangement joins TRBV6-5 to TRBJ1-4; TRBD1 is a possible D gene (6 bases). V lost 5 bases and J lost 5, with 15 bases in between. The CDR3 loop spans 15 amino acids. The germline V gene has CDR1 MNHEY and CDR2 SVGAGI. CDR3 sequence (DNA): TGTGCCAGCAGTCAAAGGGGGGCCCTCAATGAAAAACTGTTTTTT. Its protein is CASSQRGALNEKLFF.

The V and J genes are TRBV7-2 and TRBJ2-5; D unclear. CDR3 size: 14 residues. Trimming removed 5 bases at V and 0 bases at J, with 10 bases between. Germline V gene sequence: CDR1 SGHTA, CDR2 FQGNSA. CDR3 coding DNA: TGTGCCAGCAGCCCAGCTGGCAACCAAGAGACCCAGTACTTC. The encoded protein is CASSPAGNQETQYF.

The chain couples TRBV12-3 or TRBV12-4 to TRBJ2-1; unclear D gene. The germline V and J ends were trimmed by 7 bases and 6 bases, with 7 bases remaining between them. The length of the CDR3 is 11 residues. CDR3 bases: TGTGCCAGCAACGTCGGCAATGAGCAGTTCTTC. This codes for CASNVGNEQFF.

This rearrangement joins TRBV7-2 to TRBJ1-1; unclear D gene. The V end was cut by 5 bases, the J end by 9 bases, with 19 bases between. CDR1 SGHTA and CDR2 FQGNSA come from the germline V gene. CDR3 length: 14 amino acids. CDR3 bases: TGTGCCAGCAGCGTCCTTAGGGCCTTCTATAAAGCTTTCTTT. The encoded protein is CASSVLRAFYKAFF.

The J gene is TRBJ1-6, the V gene TRBV5-6; 7 positions match TRBD1. Per the germline V gene, CDR1 is SGHDT and CDR2 is YYEEEE. The CDR3 spans 16 residues. V lost 5 bases, J lost 10 bases, and 15 bases stayed unmatched. DNA of the CDR3: TGTGCCAGCAGTCGGAGGCGACAGGGAAAGCGATCACCCCTCCACTTT. As protein: CASSRRRQGKRSPLHF. Filled out from reference TRBV5-6 and TRBJ1-6, the complete variable domain reads DAGVTQSPTHLIKTRGQQVTLRCSPKSGHDTVSWYQQALGQGPQFIFQYYEEEERQRGNFPDRFSGHQFPNYSSELNVNALLLGDSALYLCASSRRRQGKRSPLHFGNGTRLTVT.

This rearrangement joins TRBV5-1 to TRBJ2-7; 13 bases are a match to TRBD2. The CDR3 spans 14 residues. V lost 2 bases, J lost 7 bases, and 3 bases stayed unmatched. Germline V gene lookup returns CDR1 SGHRS and CDR2 YFSETQ. In nucleotides, the CDR3 is TGCGCCAGCAGCTTTGGACTAGCGGGGGAAGAGCAGTACTTC. This encodes CASSFGLAGEEQYF.

The rearrangement joins TRBV24-1 to TRBJ1-5, with D perhaps matching TRBD1 (5 bases). The CDR3 contains 12 residues. Trimming took 3 bases from V and 11 from J, leaving 10 bases between them. Germline V gene data show CDR1 as KGHDR and CDR2 as SFDVKD. Here the CDR3 reads CATSDGGLAQHF. In DNA form, the CDR3 reads TGTGCCACCAGTGATGGGGGGTTGGCCCAGCATTTT.

V usage is TRBV5-1 and J usage is TRBJ2-6; TRBD1 matches at 8 bases. This CDR3 is 16 amino acids long. With V trimmed by 4 bases and J by 2 bases, 5 bases remained unmatched. Germline V gene sequence: CDR1 SGHRS, CDR2 YFSETQ. The CDR3 reads CASSGGQGAGANVLTF. Here the CDR3 DNA reads TGCGCCAGCAGCGGCGGACAGGGAGCTGGGGCCAACGTCCTGACTTTC.

This clone was observed once. This sequence joins TRBV9 and TRBJ2-1; 8 bases are a match to TRBD1. The CDR3 consists of 15 residues. Germline CDR1 is SGDLS and CDR2 is YYNGEE. V trimming: 2 bases; J trimming: 4 bases; junction bases outside the gene matches: 5. In DNA form, the CDR3 reads TGTGCCAGCAGCGTGGGGACAGGATCATACAATGAGCAGTTCTTC. It specifies CASSVGTGSYNEQFF.

This chain uses TRBV28 with TRBJ2-7; 9 bases match TRBD1. V lost 7 bases and J lost 0; bases outside the gene matches: 4. Germline V gene sequence: CDR1 MDHEN, CDR2 SYDVKM. The length of the CDR3 is 14 residues. This CDR3 reads CASTSGQGSYEQYF. CDR3 coding DNA: TGTGCCAGCACCTCGGGACAGGGCTCCTACGAGCAGTACTTC.